This T cell receptor beta chain was captured in a study of low-dose radiotherapy and immunotherapy resistance in tumors. Overall study context: Patients of Cohort 1 had 0.5 Gy fractions every 2 weeks, which summed to 6.5 Gy. Cyclophosphamide went in intravenously at 200 mg/m2 every two weeks, one day before radiation and immunotherapy.

First-strand cDNA relied on TRAV- and TRBV-specific primers spanning alpha and beta chains. A roughly 20-cycle PCR with a constant-region primer and V-primer adapter amplified TCRs. One entry per CDR3 protein results from TCRdb running MiXCR on the reads. The repertoire consists of more than 70,000 distinct CDR3 sequences, with around 32% occurring once and the leading ten covering 11%. The CDR3 length is 17 residues. Germline CDR1 is GTSNPN and CDR2 is SVGIG (reference sequence). The germline V and J ends were trimmed by 2 bases and 2 bases, with 19 bases remaining between them. This clonotype was detected only a few times. Time point defined: before trial treatment.

Sequenced material: PBMCs, taken before treatment. This sequence was found in a female donor with ovarian cancer. The J gene is TRBJ1-3, the V gene TRBV30, with D unclear. CDR3 protein: CAWSSDGGRDPGNTIYF. In DNA form, the CDR3 reads TGTGCCTGGAGTTCGGACGGCGGACGAGATCCTGGAAACACCATATATTTT. Full variable domain (remainder filled in from reference TRBV30 and TRBJ1-3): SQTIHQWPATLVQPVGSPLSLECTVEGTSNPNLYWYRQAAGRGLQLLFYSVGIGQISSEVPQNLSASRPQDRQFILSSKKLLLSDSGFYLCAWSSDGGRDPGNTIYFGEGSWLTVV.